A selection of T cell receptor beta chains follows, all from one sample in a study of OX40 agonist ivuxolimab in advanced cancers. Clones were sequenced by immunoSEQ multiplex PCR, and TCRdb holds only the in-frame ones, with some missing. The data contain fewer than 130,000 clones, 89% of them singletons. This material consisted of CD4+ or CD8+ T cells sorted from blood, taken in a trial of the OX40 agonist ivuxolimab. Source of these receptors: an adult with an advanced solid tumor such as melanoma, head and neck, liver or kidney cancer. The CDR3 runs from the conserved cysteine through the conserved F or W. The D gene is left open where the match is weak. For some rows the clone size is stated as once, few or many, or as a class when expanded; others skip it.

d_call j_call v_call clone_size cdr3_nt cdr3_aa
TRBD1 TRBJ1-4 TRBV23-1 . TGCGCCAGCAGTCTTCCGCCGACAGGGACAACTAATGAAAAACTGTTTTTT CASSLPPTGTTNEKLFF
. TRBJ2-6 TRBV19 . TGTGCCAGTAGTACCCTAGGATCTGGGGCCAACGTCCTGACTTTC CASSTLGSGANVLTF
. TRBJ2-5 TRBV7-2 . TGTGCCAGCAGGAACAGGGTAGCGGAGACCCAGTACTTC CASRNRVAETQYF
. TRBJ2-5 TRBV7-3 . TGTGCCAGCAGCTTACAGGGCCAAGAGACCCAGTACTTC CASSLQGQETQYF
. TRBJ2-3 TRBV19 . TGTGCCAGTAGTATGCGGGGATCCTCGGGTAGCACAGATACGCAGTATTTT CASSMRGSSGSTDTQYF
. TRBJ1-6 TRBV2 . TGTGCCAGCAGAGAGGCCTCAGGATATAATTCACCCCTCCACTTT CASREASGYNSPLHF
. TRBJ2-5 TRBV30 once TGTGCCTGGAGTGTACTGCTCCAAGAGACCCAGTACTTC CAWSVLLQETQYF
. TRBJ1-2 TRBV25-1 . TGTGCCAGCAGACCAGGGGAGGATGGCTACACCTTC CASRPGEDGYTF
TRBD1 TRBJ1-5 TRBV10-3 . TGTGCCATCAGTGACACAGGGGGAGGCAATCAGCCCCAGCATTTT CAISDTGGGNQPQHF
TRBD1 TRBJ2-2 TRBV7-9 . TGTGCCAGCAGCTTACCAAGAACGGGACAGGCGGACACCGGGGAGCTGTTTTTT CASSLPRTGQADTGELFF
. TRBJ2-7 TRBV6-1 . TGTGCCAGCAAGCCGGGGGCGAGGGAGCAGTACTTC CASKPGAREQYF
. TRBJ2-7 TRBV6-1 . TGTGCCAGCAAGGTTCGGGACCCATACGAGCAGTACTTC CASKVRDPYEQYF
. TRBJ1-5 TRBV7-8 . TGTGCCAGCAGCTTAGACAGGGAGACGAAGCCCCAGCATTTT CASSLDRETKPQHF
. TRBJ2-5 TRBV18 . TGTGCCAGCTCACTCACTAGGAAGGAAGAGACCCAGTACTTC CASSLTRKEETQYF
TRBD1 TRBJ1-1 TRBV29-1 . TGCAGCGTCGGGGGACAGAGTGGGACTGAAGCTTTCTTT CSVGGQSGTEAFF
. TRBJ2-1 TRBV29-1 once TGCAGCGGTGAAGAGACTCTCTCCTACAATGAGCAGTTCTTC CSGEETLSYNEQFF
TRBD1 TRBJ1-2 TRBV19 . TGTGCCAGTAGTCACCGGGACAGCTATGGCTACACCTTC CASSHRDSYGYTF
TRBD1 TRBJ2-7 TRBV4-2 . TGTGCCAGCAGCCAAGTGATGGCAGGGGGCGGCGAGCAGTACTTC CASSQVMAGGGEQYF
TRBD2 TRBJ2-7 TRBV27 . TGTGCCAGCAGTTTCAGGACTAGCGGGGGCTTCTACGAGCAGTACTTC CASSFRTSGGFYEQYF
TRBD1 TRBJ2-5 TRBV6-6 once TGTGCCAGCAGTCCAGGACAGGGGAAGGAGACCCAGTACTTC CASSPGQGKETQYF
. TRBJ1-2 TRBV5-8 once TGTGCCAGCAGCATATTGAGAGGGACGGGAACATCCTTC CASSILRGTGTSF
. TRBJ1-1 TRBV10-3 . TGTGCCATCAGTGAGTCCTTAGGGGGTCGGACTGAAGCTTTCTTT CAISESLGGRTEAFF
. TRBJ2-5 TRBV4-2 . TGTGCCAGCAGCCAAGCGGCGGCACAGACCCAGTACTTC CASSQAAAQTQYF
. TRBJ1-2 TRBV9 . TGTGCCAGCAGCGTAGACAACTATGGCTACACCTTC CASSVDNYGYTF
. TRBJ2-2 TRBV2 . TGTGCCAGCAGTGATAACCGCCGAACCGGGGAGCTGTTTTTT CASSDNRRTGELFF
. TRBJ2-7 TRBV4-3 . TGCGCCAGCAGCCAAGATGGTTACTACGAGCAGTACTTC CASSQDGYYEQYF
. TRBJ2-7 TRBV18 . TGTGCCAGCTCCCCTGGGCCCACCTACGAGCAGTACTTC CASSPGPTYEQYF
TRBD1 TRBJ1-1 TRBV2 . TGTGCCAGCAGTGAACAGGGGGCTCAGGCGGGCACTGAAGCTTTCTTT CASSEQGAQAGTEAFF
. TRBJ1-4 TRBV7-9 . TGTGCCAGCAGCGTGGACTCAATTAAGGCAACTAATGAAAAACTGTTTTTT CASSVDSIKATNEKLFF
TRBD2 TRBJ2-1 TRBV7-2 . TGTGCCAGCAGCTTAAAGGGCGGGGGTGAGCAGTTCTTC CASSLKGGGEQFF
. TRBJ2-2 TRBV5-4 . TGTGCCAGCAGCCAAGATCTCCGAAACACCGGGGAGCTGTTTTTT CASSQDLRNTGELFF
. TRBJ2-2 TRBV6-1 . TGTGCCAGCAGTGCGGGGCAGATCACCGGGGAGCTGTTTTTT CASSAGQITGELFF
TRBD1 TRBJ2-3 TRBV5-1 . TGCGCCAGCAGCGCCGACAGGGCGCATACGCAGTATTTT CASSADRAHTQYF
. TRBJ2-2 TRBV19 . TGTGCCAGTAGTATAGAAGCGACAGGTAACACCGGGGAGCTGTTTTTT CASSIEATGNTGELFF
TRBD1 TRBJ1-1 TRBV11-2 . TGTGCCAGCGGACTACAGGGGGCTGGGGACACTGAAGCTTTCTTT CASGLQGAGDTEAFF
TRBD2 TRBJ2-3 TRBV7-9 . TGTGCCAGCAGCTTAGCGGGAGGGGCAGATACGCAGTATTTT CASSLAGGADTQYF
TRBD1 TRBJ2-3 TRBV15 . TGTGCCACCGGAACAGGGGGCACAGATACGCAGTATTTT CATGTGGTDTQYF
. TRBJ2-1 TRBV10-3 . TGTGCCATCAGTGAGCCATTAGCGGTACACAATGAGCAGTTCTTC CAISEPLAVHNEQFF
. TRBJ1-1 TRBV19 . TGTGCCAGTAGAGGACAGCCGAACACTGAAGCTTTCTTT CASRGQPNTEAFF
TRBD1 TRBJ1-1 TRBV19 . TGTGCCAGTAGTGCCCCCGGGACAGGGGGTCCGAACACTGAAGCTTTCTTT CASSAPGTGGPNTEAFF
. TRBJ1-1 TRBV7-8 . TGTGCCAGCAGCTTAGGGCAGGGGCCATGGAACACTGAAGCTTTCTTT CASSLGQGPWNTEAFF
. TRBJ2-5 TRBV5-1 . TGCGCCAGCAGCTGGGGACTGGACAGTAAAAGACAAGAGACCCAGTACTTC CASSWGLDSKRQETQYF
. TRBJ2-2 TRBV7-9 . TGTGCCAGCAGCTCCAGGGAGTCCGCGAACACCGGGGAGCTGTTTTTT CASSSRESANTGELFF
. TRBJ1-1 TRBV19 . TGTGCCAGTAGCCCGGGATGGTTCGTCGAGAGTAGGGCTTTCTTT CASSPGWFVESRAFF
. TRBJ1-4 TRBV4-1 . TGCGCCAGCAGCCAAGAAGGGGGAGGGATAGCTAATGAAAAACTGTTTTTT CASSQEGGGIANEKLFF
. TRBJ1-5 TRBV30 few TGTGCCTGGAGCCTAGGGATTGGAAACAATCAGCCCCAGCATTTT CAWSLGIGNNQPQHF
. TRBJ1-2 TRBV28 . TGTGCCAGCAGCTTAAACTATGGCTACACCTTC CASSLNYGYTF
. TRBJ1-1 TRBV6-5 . TGTGCCAGCAGTGTACGGGGGGGGGAGAACACTGAAGCTTTCTTT CASSVRGGENTEAFF
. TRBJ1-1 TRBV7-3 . TGTGCCAGCAGCTCCCAGGGGCGCCGGACTGAAGCTTTCTTT CASSSQGRRTEAFF
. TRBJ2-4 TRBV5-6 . TGTGCCAGCAGCTTGAGGGGTGGGGACATTCAGTACTTC CASSLRGGDIQYF
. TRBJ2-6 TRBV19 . TGTGCCAGTAGCTTCCGCCCGGTCGGTGGGGCCAACGTCCTGACTTTC CASSFRPVGGANVLTF